Detailed here is one T cell receptor beta chain. There is no known antigen for this receptor. Per-base quality was not reported, and no clone a single base away is much larger than it. This sample stems from a study of T-cell reconstitution after alpha-beta-depleted transplantation in children listed by TCRdb under 2016. For the study in its entirety: The study quantitatively tracked T-cell immune reconstitution after TCRalphabeta/CD19-depleted allogeneic hematopoietic cell transplantation in children using TCR repertoire profiling.

The library relied on PCR. The sequencing machine was an Illumina HiSeq 2500. TCR libraries were prepared with molecular barcoding, using unique molecular identifiers to normalize TCRbeta repertoire quantification. TCRdb reanalyzed the raw reads on its own, using fastp at Q25 for trimming and MiXCR for clone calling, and kept in-frame beta chains. Identical CDR3 protein sequences are pooled into one entry, listed with their most common genes and DNA. In this sample the table shows roughly 670,000 distinct CDR3 sequences, about 12% of which occur a single time. The ten largest clones take up around 0.79% of the sample. Study-level results and caveats: The frequencies of hyperexpanded clones fell over the following months, and after one year, T-cell counts and TCRbeta diversity were mostly attributed to newly produced T cells. About two months after transplant, the apparently early recovery of alphabetaT-cell counts reportedly depended on just several hundred clones that had expanded rapidly and came from non-depleted graft cells. In some patients, high TCRbeta diversity at day 60 was attributed to recipient T cells and intrathymic progenitors that had survived conditioning.

What the treatment or condition label conveys for this sample: allogeneic hematopoietic cell transplantation with graft depleted of TCRalphabeta T cells and CD19 B cells. TCRalphabeta/CD19-depleted allogeneic hematopoietic cell grafts were given to the transplant recipients, all of whom were children. CDR1 and CDR2 are read off the germline V gene as SGHRS and YFSETQ. V is pruned by 4 bases and J by 2 bases, leaving 7 bases of the junction without a gene match. Reading from cysteine to phenylalanine, the CDR3 counts 16 amino acids. The kept DNA is CDR3 alone, 48 bases in frame from the first base. This TCR was sampled from a girl aged 2-10 years with congenital amegakaryocytic thrombocytopenia, due to receive a stem cell transplant. Source: PBMCs, taken before TCRalphabeta/CD19-depleted stem cell transplant. The rearrangement joined TRBV5-1 to TRBJ2-3, with 10 central nucleotides matching TRBD2. CDR3 sequence: CASSREREGPTDTQYF. The DNA sequence is as follows: TGCGCCAGCAGCCGAGAGCGGGAGGGCCCCACAGATACGCAGTATTTT.